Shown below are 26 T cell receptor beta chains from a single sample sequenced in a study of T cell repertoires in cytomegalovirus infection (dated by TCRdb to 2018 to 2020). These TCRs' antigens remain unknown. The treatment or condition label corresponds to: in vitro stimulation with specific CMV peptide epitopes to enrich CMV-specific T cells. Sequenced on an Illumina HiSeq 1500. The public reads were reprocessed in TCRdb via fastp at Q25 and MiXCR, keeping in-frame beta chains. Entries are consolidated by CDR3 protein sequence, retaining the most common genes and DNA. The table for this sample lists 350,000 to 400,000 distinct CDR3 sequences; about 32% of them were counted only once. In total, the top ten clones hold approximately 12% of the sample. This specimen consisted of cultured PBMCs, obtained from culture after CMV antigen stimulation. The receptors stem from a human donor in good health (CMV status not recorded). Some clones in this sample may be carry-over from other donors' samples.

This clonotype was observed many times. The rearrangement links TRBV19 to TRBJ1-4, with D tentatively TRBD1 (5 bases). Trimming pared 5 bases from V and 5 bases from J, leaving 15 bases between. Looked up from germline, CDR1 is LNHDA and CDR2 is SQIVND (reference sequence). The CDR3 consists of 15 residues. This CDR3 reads CASSVPGLRNEKLFF. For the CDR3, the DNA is TGTGCCAGTAGTGTACCGGGGCTCCGGAATGAAAAACTGTTTTTT.

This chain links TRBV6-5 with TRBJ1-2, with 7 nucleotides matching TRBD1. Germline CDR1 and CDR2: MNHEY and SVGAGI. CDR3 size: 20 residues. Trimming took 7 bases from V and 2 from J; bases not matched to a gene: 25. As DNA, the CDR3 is TGTGCCAGCACCCTCCGACACGCGAAGAATATAGTACAGGGGAACTATGGCTACACCTTC. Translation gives CASTLRHAKNIVQGNYGYTF.

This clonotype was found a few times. In DNA form, the CDR3 reads TGTGCCAGCAGCTTAGGCAGGGCTGGCGGCTACACCTTC. Its translation is CASSLGRAGGYTF. The chain links TRBV7-2 to TRBJ1-2; a weak D match, TRBD1 (5 bases). This CDR3 has 13 residues. Trimming shortened V by 1 base and J by 8 bases, and 11 bases separated the two germline ends. Looked up from germline, CDR1 is SGHTA and CDR2 is FQGNSA.

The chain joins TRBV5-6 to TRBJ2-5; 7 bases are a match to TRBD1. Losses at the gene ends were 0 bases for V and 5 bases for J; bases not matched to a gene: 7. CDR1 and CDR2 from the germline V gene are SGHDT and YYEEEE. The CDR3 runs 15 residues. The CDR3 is CASSLGTGLSETQYF. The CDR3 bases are TGTGCCAGCAGCTTGGGGACAGGTTTATCGGAGACCCAGTACTTC.

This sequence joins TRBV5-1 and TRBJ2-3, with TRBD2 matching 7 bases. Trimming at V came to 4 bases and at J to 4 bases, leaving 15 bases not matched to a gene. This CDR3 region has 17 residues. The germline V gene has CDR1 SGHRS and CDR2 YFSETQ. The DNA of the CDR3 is TGCGCCAGCAGCACGGCCTTAACTAGCGATAGTGCAGATACGCAGTATTTT. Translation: CASSTALTSDSADTQYF.

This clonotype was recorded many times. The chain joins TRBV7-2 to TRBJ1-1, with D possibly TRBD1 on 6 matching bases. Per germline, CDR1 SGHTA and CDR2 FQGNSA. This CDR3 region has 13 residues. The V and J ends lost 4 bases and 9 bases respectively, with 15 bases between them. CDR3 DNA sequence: TGTGCCAGCAGCTCTACCCGGGACAACAAAGCTTTCTTT. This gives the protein CASSSTRDNKAFF.

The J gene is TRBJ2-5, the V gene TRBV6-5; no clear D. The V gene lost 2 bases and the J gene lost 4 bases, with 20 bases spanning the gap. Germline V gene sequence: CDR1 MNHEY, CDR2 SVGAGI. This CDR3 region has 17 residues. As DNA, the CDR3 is TGTGCCAGCAGTTACCCTAAGACCGGGCCCGGTAGAGAGACCCAGTACTTC. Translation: CASSYPKTGPGRETQYF.

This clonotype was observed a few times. CDR3 loop: CASSPFVGGGELFF. CDR3 nucleotide sequence: TGTGCCAGCAGTCCATTCGTTGGGGGGGGAGAGCTGTTTTTT. This chain uses TRBV6-6 with TRBJ2-2, with 7 bases that match TRBD2. CDR1 is MNHNY and CDR2 is SVGAGI in the germline V gene (reference sequence). Trimming cost V 5 bases and J 11 bases; bases outside gene matches: 11. This CDR3 is 14 amino acids long.

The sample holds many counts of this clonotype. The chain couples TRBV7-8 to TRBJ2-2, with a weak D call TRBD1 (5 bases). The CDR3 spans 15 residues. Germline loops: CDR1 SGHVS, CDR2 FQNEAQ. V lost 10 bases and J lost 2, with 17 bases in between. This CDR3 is CATEPRVYNTGELFF. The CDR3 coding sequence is TGTGCCACCGAGCCCAGGGTGTATAACACCGGGGAGCTGTTTTTT.

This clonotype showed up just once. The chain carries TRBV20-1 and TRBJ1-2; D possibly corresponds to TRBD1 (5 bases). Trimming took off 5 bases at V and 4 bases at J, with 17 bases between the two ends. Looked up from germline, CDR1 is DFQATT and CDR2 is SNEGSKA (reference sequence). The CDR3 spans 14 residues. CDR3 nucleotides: TGCAGTGCTCCCACCGGGGCGCGAGGCTATGGCTACACCTTC. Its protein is CSAPTGARGYGYTF.

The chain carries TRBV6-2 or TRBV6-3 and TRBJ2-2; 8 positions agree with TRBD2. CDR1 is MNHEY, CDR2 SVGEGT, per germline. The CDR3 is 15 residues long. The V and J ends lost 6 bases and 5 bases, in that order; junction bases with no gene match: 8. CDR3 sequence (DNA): TGTGCCAGCAGCGACAGACTAGCGAGGACCGGGGAGCTGTTTTTT. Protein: CASSDRLARTGELFF.

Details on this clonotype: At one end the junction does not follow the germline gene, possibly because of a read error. Here the CDR3 reads CASSLGGLF. CDR3 coding DNA: TGTGCCAGCAGCTTGGGGGGGCTCTTC. The V gene is TRBV7-8, the J gene TRBJ2-1; a possible D gene is TRBD2 (7 bases). CDR1 and CDR2 (germline): SGHVS, FQNEAQ. CDR3 length: 9 amino acids.

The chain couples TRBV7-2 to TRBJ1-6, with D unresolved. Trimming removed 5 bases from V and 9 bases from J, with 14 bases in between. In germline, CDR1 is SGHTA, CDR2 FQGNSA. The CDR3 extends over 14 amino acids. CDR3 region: CASSPKVDLSPLHF. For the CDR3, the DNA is TGTGCCAGCAGCCCCAAGGTTGACCTTTCACCCCTCCACTTT.

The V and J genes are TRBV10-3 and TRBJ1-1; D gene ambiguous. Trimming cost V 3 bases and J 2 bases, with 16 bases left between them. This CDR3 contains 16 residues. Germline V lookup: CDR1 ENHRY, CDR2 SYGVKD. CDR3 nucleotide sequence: TGTGCCATCAGTGAATCCTTCGCGAGCCTTAACACTGAAGCTTTCTTT. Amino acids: CAISESFASLNTEAFF.

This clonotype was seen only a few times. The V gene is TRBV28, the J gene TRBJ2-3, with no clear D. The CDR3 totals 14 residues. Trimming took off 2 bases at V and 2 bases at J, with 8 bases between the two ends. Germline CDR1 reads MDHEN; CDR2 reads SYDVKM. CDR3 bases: TGTGCCAGCAGTTTAAGCCTGCCCACAGATACGCAGTATTTT. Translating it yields CASSLSLPTDTQYF.

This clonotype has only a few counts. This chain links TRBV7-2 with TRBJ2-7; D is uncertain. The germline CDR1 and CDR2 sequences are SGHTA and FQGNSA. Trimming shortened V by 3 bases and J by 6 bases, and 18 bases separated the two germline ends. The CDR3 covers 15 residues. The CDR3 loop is CASSFSWVTIGEQYF. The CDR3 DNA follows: TGTGCCAGCAGCTTTAGTTGGGTGACCATCGGCGAGCAGTACTTC.

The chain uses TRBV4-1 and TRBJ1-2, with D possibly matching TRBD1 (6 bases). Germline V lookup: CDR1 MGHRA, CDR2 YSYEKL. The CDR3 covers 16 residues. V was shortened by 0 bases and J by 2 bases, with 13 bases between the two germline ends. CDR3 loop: CASSQDGSQGNYGYTF. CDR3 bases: TGCGCCAGCAGCCAAGATGGGTCCCAGGGGAACTATGGCTACACCTTC.

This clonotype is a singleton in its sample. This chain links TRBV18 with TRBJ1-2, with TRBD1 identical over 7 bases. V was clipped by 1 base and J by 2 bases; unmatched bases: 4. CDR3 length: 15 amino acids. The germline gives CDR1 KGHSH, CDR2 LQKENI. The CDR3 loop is CASSPQQQGNYGYTF. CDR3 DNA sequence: TGTGCCAGCTCACCACAGCAACAGGGGAACTATGGCTACACCTTC.

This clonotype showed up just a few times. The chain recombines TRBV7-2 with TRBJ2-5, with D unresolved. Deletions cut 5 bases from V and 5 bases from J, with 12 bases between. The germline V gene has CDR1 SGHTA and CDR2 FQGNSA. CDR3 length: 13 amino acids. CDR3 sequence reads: CASSPFPRETQYF. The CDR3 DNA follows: TGTGCCAGCAGCCCTTTTCCGAGGGAGACCCAGTACTTC. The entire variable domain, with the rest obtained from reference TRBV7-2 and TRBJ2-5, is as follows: GAGVSQSPSNKVTEKGKDVELRCDPISGHTALYWYRQSLGQGLEFLIYFQGNSAPDKSGLPSDRFSAERTGGSVSTLTIQRTQQEDSAVYLCASSPFPRETQYFGPGTRLLVL.

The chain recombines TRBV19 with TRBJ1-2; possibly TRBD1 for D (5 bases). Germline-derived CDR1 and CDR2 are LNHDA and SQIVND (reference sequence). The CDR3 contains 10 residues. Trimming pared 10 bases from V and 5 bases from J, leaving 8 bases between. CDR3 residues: CATWGYGYTF. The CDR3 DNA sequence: TGTGCCACCTGGGGGTATGGCTACACCTTC. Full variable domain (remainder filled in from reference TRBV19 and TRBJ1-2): DGGITQSPKYLFRKEGQNVTLSCEQNLNHDAMYWYRQDPGQGLRLIYYSQIVNDFQKGDIAEGYSVSREKKESFPLTVTSAQKNPTAFYLCATWGYGYTFGSGTRLTVV.

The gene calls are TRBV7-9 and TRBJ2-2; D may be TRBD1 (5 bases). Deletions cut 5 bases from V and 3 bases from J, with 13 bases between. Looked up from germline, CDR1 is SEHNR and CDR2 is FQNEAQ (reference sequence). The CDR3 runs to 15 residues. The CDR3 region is CASSPQDIHTGELFF. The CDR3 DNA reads TGTGCCAGCAGCCCGCAGGACATCCACACCGGGGAGCTGTTTTTT.

CDR3 nucleotide sequence: TGTGCCAGCAGCTACCACGTAGGCACAGATACGCAGTATTTT. Protein sequence: CASSYHVGTDTQYF. The J gene is TRBJ2-3, the V gene TRBV11-2, with D uncertain. The CDR3 spans 14 residues. The germline V and J ends were trimmed by 4 bases and 1 base, with 9 bases remaining between them. CDR1 and CDR2 (germline): SGHAT, FQNNGV.

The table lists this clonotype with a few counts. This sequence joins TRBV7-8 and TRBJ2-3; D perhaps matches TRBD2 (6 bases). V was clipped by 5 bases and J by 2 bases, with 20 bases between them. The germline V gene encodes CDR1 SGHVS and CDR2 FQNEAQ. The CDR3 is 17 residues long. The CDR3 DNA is TGTGCCAGCAGCACTTTGGCTAGCGCGACTAACACAGATACGCAGTATTTT. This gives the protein CASSTLASATNTDTQYF.

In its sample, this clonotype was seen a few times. The CDR3 spells CASSHRAGGLDEQYF. Written as DNA, the CDR3 is TGCGCCAGCAGTCACAGAGCGGGAGGTCTCGACGAGCAGTACTTC. V gene TRBV23-1 combines with J gene TRBJ2-7; 9 bases line up with TRBD2. TRBV23-1 is labeled an ORF, and its function is uncertain. Trimming cost V 3 bases and J 5 bases; bases outside gene matches: 8. The CDR3 totals 15 residues.

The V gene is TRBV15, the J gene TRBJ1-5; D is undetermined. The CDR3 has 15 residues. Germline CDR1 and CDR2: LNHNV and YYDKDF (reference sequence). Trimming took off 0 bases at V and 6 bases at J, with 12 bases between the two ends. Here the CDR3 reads CATSRDRGTGQPQHF. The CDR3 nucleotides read TGTGCCACCAGCAGAGATAGAGGAACGGGTCAGCCCCAGCATTTT.

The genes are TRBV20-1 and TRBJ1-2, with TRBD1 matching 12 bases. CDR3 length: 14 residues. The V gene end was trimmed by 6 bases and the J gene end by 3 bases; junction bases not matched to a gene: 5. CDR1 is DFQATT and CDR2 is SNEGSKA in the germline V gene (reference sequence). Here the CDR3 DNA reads TGCAGTGCACCCGGGACAGGGGGCTACTATGGCTACACCTTC. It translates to CSAPGTGGYYGYTF.